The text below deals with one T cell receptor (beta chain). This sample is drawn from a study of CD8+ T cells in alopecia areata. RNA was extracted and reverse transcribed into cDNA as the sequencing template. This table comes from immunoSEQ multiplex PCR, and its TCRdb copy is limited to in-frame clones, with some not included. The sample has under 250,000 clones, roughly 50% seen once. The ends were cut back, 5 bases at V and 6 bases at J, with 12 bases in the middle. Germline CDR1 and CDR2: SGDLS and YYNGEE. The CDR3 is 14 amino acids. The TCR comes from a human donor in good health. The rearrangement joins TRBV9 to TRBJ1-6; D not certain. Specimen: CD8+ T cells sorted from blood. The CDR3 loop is CASRGEGSNSPLHF. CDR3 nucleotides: TGTGCCAGCAGGGGTGAAGGGTCTAATTCACCCCTCCACTTT.